Below, one T cell receptor beta chain is given with its context. The entry originates in a study of blood T cell repertoires in COVID-19. Turning to the study itself: COVID-19 samples collected from the United States, Italy and Spain covered acute and convalescent phases. T cells, B-cell-depleted T cells, or PBMCs provided the cDNA or gDNA that served as material.

In the authors' methods: Amplification of reference gene primers was used by the study to estimate nucleated cell counts. This table comes from immunoSEQ multiplex PCR, and its TCRdb copy is limited to in-frame clones, with some not included. The V and J calls and clone size are taken from that table; D and trimming were inferred from the DNA. The sample shows some 100,000 clones, 70% to 90% of them seen only once. Losses at the gene ends were 4 bases for V and 4 bases for J; bases not matched to a gene: 4. The germline CDR1 and CDR2 sequences are MNHEY and SVGAGI. CDR3 length: 14 amino acids. Input material: peripheral blood. This TCR derives from an older woman with acute or convalescent COVID-19. The J gene is TRBJ1-2, the V gene TRBV6-5, with 9 bases lining up with TRBD1. The CDR3 is CASSFTGQGYGYTF. CDR3 coding DNA: TGTGCCAGCAGTTTCACGGGACAGGGCTATGGCTACACCTTC.